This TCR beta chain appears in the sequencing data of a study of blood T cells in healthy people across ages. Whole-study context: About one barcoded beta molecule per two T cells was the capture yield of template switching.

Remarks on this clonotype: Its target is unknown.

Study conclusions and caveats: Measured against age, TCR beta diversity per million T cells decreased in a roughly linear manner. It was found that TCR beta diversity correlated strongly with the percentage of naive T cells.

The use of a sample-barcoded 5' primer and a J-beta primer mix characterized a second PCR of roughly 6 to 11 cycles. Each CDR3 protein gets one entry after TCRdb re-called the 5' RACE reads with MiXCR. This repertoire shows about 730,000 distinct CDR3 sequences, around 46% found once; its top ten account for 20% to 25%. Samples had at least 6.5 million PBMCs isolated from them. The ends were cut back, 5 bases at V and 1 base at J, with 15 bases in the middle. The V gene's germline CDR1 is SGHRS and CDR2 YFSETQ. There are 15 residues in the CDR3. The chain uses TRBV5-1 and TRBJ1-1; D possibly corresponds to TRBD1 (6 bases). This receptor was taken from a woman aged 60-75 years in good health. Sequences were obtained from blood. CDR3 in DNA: TGCGCCAGCAGGGAAACAGGGACGGGGAACACTGAAGCTTTCTTT. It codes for CASRETGTGNTEAFF.